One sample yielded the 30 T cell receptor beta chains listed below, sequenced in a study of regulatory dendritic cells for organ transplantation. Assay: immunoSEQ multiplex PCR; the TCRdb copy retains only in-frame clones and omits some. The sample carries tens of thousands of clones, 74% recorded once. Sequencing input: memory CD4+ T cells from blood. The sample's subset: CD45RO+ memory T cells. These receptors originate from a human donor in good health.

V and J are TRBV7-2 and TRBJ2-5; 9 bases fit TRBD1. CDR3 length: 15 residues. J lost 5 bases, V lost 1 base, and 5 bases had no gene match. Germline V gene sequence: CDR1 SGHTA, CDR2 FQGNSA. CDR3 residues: CASSLGGTGKETQYF. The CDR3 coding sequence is TGTGCCAGCAGCTTAGGAGGGACAGGGAAGGAGACCCAGTACTTC.

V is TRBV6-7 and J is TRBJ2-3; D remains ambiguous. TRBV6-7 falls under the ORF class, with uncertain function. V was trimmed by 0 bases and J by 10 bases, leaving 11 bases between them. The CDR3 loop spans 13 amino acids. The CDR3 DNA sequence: TGTGCCAGCAGTTACTCGACTGTTTATGCGCAGTATTTT. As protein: CASSYSTVYAQYF.

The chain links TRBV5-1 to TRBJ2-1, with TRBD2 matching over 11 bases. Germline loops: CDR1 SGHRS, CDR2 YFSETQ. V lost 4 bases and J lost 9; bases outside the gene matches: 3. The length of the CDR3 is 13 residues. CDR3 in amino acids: CASSTGLAVEQFF. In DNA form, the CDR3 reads TGCGCCAGCAGCACGGGACTAGCGGTTGAGCAGTTCTTC.

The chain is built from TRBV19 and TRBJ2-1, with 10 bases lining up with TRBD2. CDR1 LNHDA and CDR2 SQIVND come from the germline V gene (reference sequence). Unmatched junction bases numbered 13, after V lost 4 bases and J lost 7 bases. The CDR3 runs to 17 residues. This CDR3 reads CASSNSGERGGRNEQFF. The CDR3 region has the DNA TGTGCCAGTAGTAACTCAGGGGAGCGGGGGGGCAGAAATGAGCAGTTCTTC.

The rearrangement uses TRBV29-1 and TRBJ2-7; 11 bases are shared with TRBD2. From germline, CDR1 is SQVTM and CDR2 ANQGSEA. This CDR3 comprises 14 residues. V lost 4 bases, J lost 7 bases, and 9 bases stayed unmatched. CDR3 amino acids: CSVATSGGLGEQYF. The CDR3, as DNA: TGCAGCGTTGCCACTAGCGGGGGCCTGGGGGAGCAGTACTTC.

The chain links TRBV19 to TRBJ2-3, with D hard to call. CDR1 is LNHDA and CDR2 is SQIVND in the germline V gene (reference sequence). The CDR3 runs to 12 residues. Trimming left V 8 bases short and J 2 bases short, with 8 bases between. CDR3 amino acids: CASSRYTDTQYF. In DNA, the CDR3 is TGTGCCAGTTCGAGATACACAGATACGCAGTATTTT.

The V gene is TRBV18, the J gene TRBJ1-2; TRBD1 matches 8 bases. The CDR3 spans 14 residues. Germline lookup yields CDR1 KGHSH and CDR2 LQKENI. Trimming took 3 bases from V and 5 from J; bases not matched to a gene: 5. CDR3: CASSPSGTGYGYTF. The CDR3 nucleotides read TGTGCCAGCTCACCTTCCGGGACAGGATATGGCTACACCTTC. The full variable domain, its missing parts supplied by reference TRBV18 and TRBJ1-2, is NAGVMQNPRHLVRRRGQEARLRCSPMKGHSHVYWYRQLPEEGLKFMVYLQKENIIDESGMPKERFSAEFPKEGPSILRIQQVVRGDSAAYFCASSPSGTGYGYTFGSGTRLTVV.

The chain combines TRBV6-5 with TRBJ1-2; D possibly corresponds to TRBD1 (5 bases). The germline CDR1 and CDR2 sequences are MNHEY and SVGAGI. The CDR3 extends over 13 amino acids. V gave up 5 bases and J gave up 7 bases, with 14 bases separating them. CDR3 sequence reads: CASSVGEGGGYTF. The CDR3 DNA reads TGTGCCAGCAGTGTAGGGGAGGGAGGTGGCTACACCTTC.

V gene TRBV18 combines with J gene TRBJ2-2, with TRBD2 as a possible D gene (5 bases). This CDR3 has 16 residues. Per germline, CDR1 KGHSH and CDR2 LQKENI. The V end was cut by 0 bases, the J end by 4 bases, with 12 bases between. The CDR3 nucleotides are TGTGCCAGCTCACCACCAGGCTCGGCGGGCACCGGGGAGCTGTTTTTT. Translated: CASSPPGSAGTGELFF.

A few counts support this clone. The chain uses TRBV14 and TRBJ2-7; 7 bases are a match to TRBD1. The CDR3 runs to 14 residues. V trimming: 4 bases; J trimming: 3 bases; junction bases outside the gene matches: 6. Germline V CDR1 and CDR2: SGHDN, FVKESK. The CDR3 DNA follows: TGTGCCAGCAGCCCCCGTCCAGGGGGCTACGAGCAGTACTTC. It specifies CASSPRPGGYEQYF.

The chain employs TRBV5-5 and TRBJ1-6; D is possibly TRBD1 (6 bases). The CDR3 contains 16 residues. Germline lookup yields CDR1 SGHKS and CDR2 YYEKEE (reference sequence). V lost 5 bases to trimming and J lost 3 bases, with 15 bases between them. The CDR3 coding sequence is TGTGCCAGCAGTCATGGACAGAGCCTCTATAATTCACCCCTCCACTTT. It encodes CASSHGQSLYNSPLHF.

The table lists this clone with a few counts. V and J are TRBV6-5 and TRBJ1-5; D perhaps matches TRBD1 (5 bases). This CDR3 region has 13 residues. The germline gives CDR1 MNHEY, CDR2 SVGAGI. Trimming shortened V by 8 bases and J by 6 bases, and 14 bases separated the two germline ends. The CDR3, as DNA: TGTGCCAGCGGACCGCGGGGGGTTCAGCCCCAGCATTTT. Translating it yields CASGPRGVQPQHF.

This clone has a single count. The CDR3: CASSLNGYEQYF. The CDR3, as DNA: TGTGCCAGCAGCTTAAACGGCTACGAGCAGTACTTC. V and J are TRBV5-4 and TRBJ2-7; D not resolved. The CDR3 extends over 12 amino acids. With 2 bases removed from V and 3 bases from J, the gap between germline ends came to 6 bases. Germline CDR1 SGHNT, CDR2 YYREEE (reference sequence).

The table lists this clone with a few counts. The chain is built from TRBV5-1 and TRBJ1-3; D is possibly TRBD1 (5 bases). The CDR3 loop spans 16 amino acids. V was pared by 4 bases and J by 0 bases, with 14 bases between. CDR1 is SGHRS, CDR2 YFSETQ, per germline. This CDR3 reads CASSTGPLNSGNTIYF. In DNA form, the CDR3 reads TGCGCCAGCAGCACAGGCCCCCTTAACTCTGGAAACACCATATATTTT.

CDR3 sequence reads: CASSVAIGYGYTF. Written as DNA, the CDR3 is TGTGCCAGCAGCGTGGCCATCGGCTATGGCTACACCTTC. The rearrangement uses TRBV5-4 and TRBJ1-2; D is unclear. Trimming cost V 4 bases and J 4 bases, with 11 bases left between them. The CDR3 is made up of 13 amino acids. Germline V gene sequence: CDR1 SGHNT, CDR2 YYREEE (reference sequence).

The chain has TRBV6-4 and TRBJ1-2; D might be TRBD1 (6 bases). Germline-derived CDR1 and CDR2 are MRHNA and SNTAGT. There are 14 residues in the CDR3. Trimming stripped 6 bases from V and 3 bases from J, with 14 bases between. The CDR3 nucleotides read TGTGCCAGCAGAAGAAGACAGGACGACTATGGCTACACCTTC. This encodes CASRRRQDDYGYTF.

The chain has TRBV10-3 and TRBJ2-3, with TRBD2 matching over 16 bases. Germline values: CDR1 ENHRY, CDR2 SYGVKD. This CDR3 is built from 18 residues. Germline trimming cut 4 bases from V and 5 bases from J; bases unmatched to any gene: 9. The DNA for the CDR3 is TGTGCCATCAGTGCCTCCGGGACTAGCGGGGGGGCCAGAGATACGCAGTATTTT. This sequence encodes CAISASGTSGGARDTQYF.

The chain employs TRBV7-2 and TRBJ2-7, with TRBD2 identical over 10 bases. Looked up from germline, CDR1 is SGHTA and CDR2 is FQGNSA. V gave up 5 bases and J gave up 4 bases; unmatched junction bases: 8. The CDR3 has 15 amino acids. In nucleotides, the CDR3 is TGTGCCAGCAGCCCAAGCGGGGGGGCTTGGTACGAGCAGTACTTC. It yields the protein CASSPSGGAWYEQYF.

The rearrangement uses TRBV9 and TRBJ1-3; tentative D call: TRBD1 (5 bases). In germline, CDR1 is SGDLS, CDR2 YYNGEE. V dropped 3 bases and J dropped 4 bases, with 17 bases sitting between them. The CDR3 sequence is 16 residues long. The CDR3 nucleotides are TGTGCCAGCAGCGCAAGGGACTCCGCTGGGGGAAACACCATATATTTT. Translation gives CASSARDSAGGNTIYF.

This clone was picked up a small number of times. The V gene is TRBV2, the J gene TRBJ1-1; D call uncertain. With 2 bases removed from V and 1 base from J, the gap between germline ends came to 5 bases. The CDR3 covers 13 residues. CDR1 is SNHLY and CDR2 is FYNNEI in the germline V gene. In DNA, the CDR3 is TGTGCCAGCAGTGAATTAGAGAACACTGAAGCTTTCTTT. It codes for CASSELENTEAFF.

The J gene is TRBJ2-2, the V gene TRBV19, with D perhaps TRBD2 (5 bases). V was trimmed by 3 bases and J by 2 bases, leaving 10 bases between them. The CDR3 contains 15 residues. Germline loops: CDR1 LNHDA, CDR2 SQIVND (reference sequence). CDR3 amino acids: CASSILARNTGELFF. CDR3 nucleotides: TGTGCCAGTAGTATTCTAGCAAGAAACACCGGGGAGCTGTTTTTT.

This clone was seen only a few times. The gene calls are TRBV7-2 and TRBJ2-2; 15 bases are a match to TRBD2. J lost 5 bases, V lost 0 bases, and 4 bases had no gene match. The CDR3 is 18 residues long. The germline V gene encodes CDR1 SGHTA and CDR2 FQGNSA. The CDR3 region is CASSLAGLAGGGTGELFF. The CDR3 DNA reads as TGTGCCAGCAGCTTAGCGGGACTAGCGGGGGGAGGGACCGGGGAGCTGTTTTTT.

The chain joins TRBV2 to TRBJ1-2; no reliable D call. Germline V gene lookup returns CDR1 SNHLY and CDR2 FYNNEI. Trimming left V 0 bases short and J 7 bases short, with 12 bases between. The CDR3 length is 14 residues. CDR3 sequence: CASSEALRGGGYTF. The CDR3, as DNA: TGTGCCAGCAGTGAAGCGCTTCGAGGAGGTGGCTACACCTTC. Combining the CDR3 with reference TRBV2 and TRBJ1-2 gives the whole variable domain EPEVTQTPSHQVTQMGQEVILRCVPISNHLYFYWYRQILGQKVEFLVSFYNNEISEKSEIFDDQFSVERPDGSNFTLKIRSTKLEDSAMYFCASSEALRGGGYTFGSGTRLTVV.

CDR3 nucleotides: TGCGCCAGCAGCTCATCAGGACTAGCGGGGGGGGGATACAATGAGCAGTTCTTC. Translation: CASSSSGLAGGGYNEQFF. The chain joins TRBV5-1 to TRBJ2-1; 15 bases match TRBD2. This CDR3 spans 18 amino acids. V lost 3 bases and J lost 4; bases outside the gene matches: 8. The germline V gene encodes CDR1 SGHRS and CDR2 YFSETQ.

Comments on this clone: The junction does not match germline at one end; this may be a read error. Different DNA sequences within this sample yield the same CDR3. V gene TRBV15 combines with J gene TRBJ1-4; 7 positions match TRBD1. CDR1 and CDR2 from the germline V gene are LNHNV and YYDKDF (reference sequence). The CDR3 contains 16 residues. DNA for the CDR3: TGTGCCACCAGCAGAGGTTCACAGGGGCGAAGTGAAAAACTGTTTTTC. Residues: CATSRGSQGRSEKLFF. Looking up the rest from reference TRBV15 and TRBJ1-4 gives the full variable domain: DAMVIQNPRYQVTQFGKPVTLSCSQTLNHNVMYWYQQKSSQAPKLLFHYYDKDFNNEADTPDNFQSRRPNTSFCFLDIRSPGLGDTAMYLCATSRGSQGRSEKLFFGSGTQLSVL.

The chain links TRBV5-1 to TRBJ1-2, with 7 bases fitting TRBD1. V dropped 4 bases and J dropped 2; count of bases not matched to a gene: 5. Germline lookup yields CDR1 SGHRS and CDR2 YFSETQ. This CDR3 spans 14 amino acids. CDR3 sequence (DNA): TGCGCCAGCAGCCAGGGACAGACGAACTATGGCTACACCTTC. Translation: CASSQGQTNYGYTF. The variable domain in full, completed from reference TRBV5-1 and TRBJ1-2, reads KAGVTQTPRYLIKTRGQQVTLSCSPISGHRSVSWYQQTPGQGLQFLFEYFSETQRNKGNFPGRFSGRQFSNSRSEMNVSTLELGDSALYLCASSQGQTNYGYTFGSGTRLTVV.

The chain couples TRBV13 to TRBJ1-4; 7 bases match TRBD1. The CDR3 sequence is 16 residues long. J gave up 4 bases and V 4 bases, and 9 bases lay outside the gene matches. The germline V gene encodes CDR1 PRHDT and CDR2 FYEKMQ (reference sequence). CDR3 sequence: CASSSTETGRNEKLFF. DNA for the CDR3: TGTGCCAGCAGCTCGACCGAGACAGGGCGTAATGAAAAACTGTTTTTT.

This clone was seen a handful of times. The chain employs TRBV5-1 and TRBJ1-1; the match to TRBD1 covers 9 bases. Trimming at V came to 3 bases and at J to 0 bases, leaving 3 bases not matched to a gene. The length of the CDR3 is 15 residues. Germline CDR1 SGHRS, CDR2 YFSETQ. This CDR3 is CASSSGTGLNTEAFF. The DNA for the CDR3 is TGCGCCAGCAGCTCAGGGACAGGGTTGAACACTGAAGCTTTCTTT.

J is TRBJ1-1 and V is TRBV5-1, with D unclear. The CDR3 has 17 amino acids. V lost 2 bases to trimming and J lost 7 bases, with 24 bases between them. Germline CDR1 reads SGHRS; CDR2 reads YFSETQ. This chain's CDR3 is CASSFQGVTIGRLEAFF. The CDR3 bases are TGCGCCAGCAGCTTTCAAGGTGTAACGATCGGAAGACTTGAAGCTTTCTTT.

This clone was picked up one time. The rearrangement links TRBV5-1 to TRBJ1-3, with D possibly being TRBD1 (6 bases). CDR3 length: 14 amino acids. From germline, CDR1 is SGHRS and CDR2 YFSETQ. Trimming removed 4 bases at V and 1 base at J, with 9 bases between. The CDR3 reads CASSRGGSGNTIYF. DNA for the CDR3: TGCGCCAGCAGCAGGGGGGGGTCTGGAAACACCATATATTTT.